Presented here are 28 T cell receptor beta chains from one specimen sequenced in a study of blood T cell repertoires in COVID-19. Sequencing used immunoSEQ multiplex PCR; TCRdb keeps in-frame clones, though not all of them. This repertoire shows about 210,000 clones, more than 70% found once; its top ten account for about 8.9%. Sequencing used peripheral blood. The source of these receptors is a woman between 45 and 65 years old with acute or convalescent COVID-19.

The chain uses TRBV6-2 or TRBV6-3 and TRBJ1-5; TRBD1 matches 11 bases. The CDR3 length is 15 residues. V was pared by 5 bases and J by 5 bases, with 5 bases of the junction left unmatched. The V gene's germline CDR1 is MNHEY and CDR2 SVGEGT. The CDR3 loop reads CASSADRGRHQPQHF. The CDR3 nucleotides are TGTGCCAGCAGTGCGGACAGGGGGCGTCATCAGCCCCAGCATTTT.

The V call is TRBV6-1, the J call TRBJ2-5; D perhaps matches TRBD2 (7 bases). V lost 1 base, J lost 5 bases, and 11 bases lay in between. The CDR3 runs 14 residues. The V gene's germline CDR1 is MNHNS and CDR2 SASEGT. The CDR3 loop is CASSEVGGRETQYF. CDR3 nucleotides: TGTGCCAGCAGTGAAGTCGGGGGGCGTGAGACCCAGTACTTC.

J is TRBJ2-3 and V is TRBV6-5; 14 bases fit TRBD2. Unmatched junction bases numbered 5, after V lost 10 bases and J lost 5 bases. Germline V gives CDR1 MNHEY, CDR2 SVGAGI. CDR3 length equals 14 residues. In nucleotides, the CDR3 is TGTGCCACCGGGACTAGCGGGAGTCAAGATACGCAGTATTTT. The encoded protein is CATGTSGSQDTQYF.

V and J are TRBV5-1 and TRBJ2-3, with TRBD1 as a possible D gene (5 bases). Trimming removed 1 base at V and 3 bases at J, with 15 bases between. From germline, CDR1 is SGHRS and CDR2 YFSETQ. CDR3 length equals 16 residues. The CDR3, as DNA: TGCGCCAGCAGCTTGTTAGGGGCCCCCAGGACAGATACGCAGTATTTT. Protein sequence: CASSLLGAPRTDTQYF.

The genes are TRBV28 and TRBJ2-4; 9 nucleotides match TRBD1. After removal of 4 bases from V and 7 bases from J, the junction contained 11 bases not matched to a gene. The V gene's germline CDR1 is MDHEN and CDR2 SYDVKM. The length of the CDR3 is 16 residues. CDR3 in amino acids: CASSSYGTGRDNIQYF. The CDR3 nucleotides read TGTGCCAGCAGTTCTTACGGGACAGGGAGGGATAACATTCAGTACTTC.

The sample holds a few counts of this clone. The chain joins TRBV11-2 to TRBJ2-1; the match to TRBD2 covers 12 bases. The germline CDR1 and CDR2 sequences are SGHAT and FQNNGV. The CDR3 is made up of 16 amino acids. The J segment lost 10 bases and the V segment lost 8 bases, leaving 15 bases of the junction unmatched. The CDR3 DNA reads as TGTGCCAGCGGACCGACTAGCGGGAGCTTTATGCGGGAGCAGTTCTTC. It encodes CASGPTSGSFMREQFF.

This clone was counted a few times. The chain links TRBV11-3 to TRBJ2-1, with D unclear. CDR1 is SGHNT and CDR2 is YENEEA in the germline V gene. V was pared by 4 bases and J by 5 bases, with 9 bases between. This CDR3 spans 13 amino acids. The CDR3 DNA reads as TGTGCCAGCAGCTCTGGGCAGAACAATGAGCAGTTCTTC. Protein product: CASSSGQNNEQFF.

The CDR3 is CASDDGTQPRYEQYF. Here the CDR3 DNA reads TGCGCCAGCGACGACGGGACTCAACCGAGGTACGAGCAGTACTTC. The rearrangement joins TRBV5-1 to TRBJ2-7; D possibly corresponds to TRBD2 (6 bases). Trimming cost V 7 bases and J 4 bases, with 21 bases left between them. The CDR3 contains 15 residues. The germline CDR1 and CDR2 sequences are SGHRS and YFSETQ.

This sequence joins TRBV6-5 and TRBJ2-2; 9 bases align to TRBD2. The CDR3 runs 16 residues. Germline CDR1 and CDR2: MNHEY and SVGAGI. Germline trimming cut 4 bases from V and 2 bases from J; bases unmatched to any gene: 5. The CDR3 sequence is CASSSLTSGNTGELFF. The DNA of the CDR3 is TGTGCCAGCAGTTCCCTGACTAGCGGAAACACCGGGGAGCTGTTTTTT.

The chain joins TRBV7-9 to TRBJ2-7, with 9 bases lining up with TRBD2. Trimming cost V 7 bases and J 4 bases; bases outside gene matches: 8. The CDR3 runs to 14 residues. The germline V gene encodes CDR1 SEHNR and CDR2 FQNEAQ (reference sequence). The CDR3 spells CASTGRGGPYEQYF. The CDR3 nucleotides are TGTGCCAGCACCGGGCGGGGGGGCCCGTACGAGCAGTACTTC.

The chain uses TRBV7-8 and TRBJ2-5; 7 nucleotides agree with TRBD1. Per germline, CDR1 SGHVS and CDR2 FQNEAQ. The V gene end was trimmed by 5 bases and the J gene end by 2 bases; junction bases not matched to a gene: 8. The CDR3 has 15 residues. The CDR3 DNA sequence: TGTGCCAGCAGCCTAAGACAGGGCCAACAAGAGACCCAGTACTTC. It translates to CASSLRQGQQETQYF.

The genes are TRBV28 and TRBJ1-3; D is possibly TRBD1 (5 bases). With 3 bases removed from V and 0 bases from J, the gap between germline ends came to 21 bases. The CDR3 loop spans 19 amino acids. Looked up from germline, CDR1 is MDHEN and CDR2 is SYDVKM. CDR3 DNA sequence: TGTGCCAGCAGTTTTAGGCCAGGGTACCCAGTCCTCTCTGGAAACACCATATATTTT. Its protein product is CASSFRPGYPVLSGNTIYF.

The chain links TRBV5-1 to TRBJ2-1; 8 bases agree with TRBD1. This CDR3 contains 16 residues. Germline V gene sequence: CDR1 SGHRS, CDR2 YFSETQ. V was pared by 4 bases and J by 4 bases, with 10 bases of the junction left unmatched. As DNA, the CDR3 is TGCGCCAGCAGCGACCCGGGACAGGCAATGTACAATGAGCAGTTCTTC. Residues: CASSDPGQAMYNEQFF. The whole variable domain, remainder taken from reference TRBV5-1 and TRBJ2-1, is KAGVTQTPRYLIKTRGQQVTLSCSPISGHRSVSWYQQTPGQGLQFLFEYFSETQRNKGNFPGRFSGRQFSNSRSEMNVSTLELGDSALYLCASSDPGQAMYNEQFFGPGTRLTVL.

The chain has TRBV29-1 and TRBJ1-2; 8 bases map to TRBD1. Germline values: CDR1 SQVTM, CDR2 ANQGSEA. The CDR3 covers 13 residues. V shed 7 bases, J shed 3 bases, and the junction held 7 bases outside the gene matches. CDR3 in amino acids: CSARQGKDYGYTF. Written as DNA, the CDR3 is TGCAGCGCGAGACAGGGGAAGGACTATGGCTACACCTTC.

This clone has just one count. V gene TRBV6-6 combines with J gene TRBJ2-3; D remains unclear. V lost 3 bases and J lost 2, with 9 bases in between. The CDR3 runs to 14 residues. Germline V gene data show CDR1 as MNHNY and CDR2 as SVGAGI (reference sequence). CDR3 sequence: CASSYLTSTDTQYF. For the CDR3, the DNA is TGTGCCAGCAGTTATCTTACATCCACAGATACGCAGTATTTT.

The rearrangement links TRBV9 to TRBJ1-5; D unclear. This CDR3 is 16 amino acids long. The V gene's germline CDR1 is SGDLS and CDR2 YYNGEE. Trimming left V 4 bases short and J 3 bases short, with 17 bases between. CDR3 bases: TGTGCCAGCAGCCCCAATTTTCACGGGGTCAATCAGCCCCAGCATTTT. It specifies CASSPNFHGVNQPQHF.

This sequence joins TRBV30 and TRBJ1-4, with TRBD1 matching over 9 bases. V gave up 2 bases and J gave up 8 bases; unmatched junction bases: 12. CDR3 length: 16 residues. CDR1 and CDR2 from the germline V gene are GTSNPN and SVGIG (reference sequence). The CDR3 DNA reads TGTGCCTGGAGTACCAGAATAACAGGGGGCCGGGAAAAACTGTTTTTT. Translating it yields CAWSTRITGGREKLFF.

The CDR3 nucleotides are TGTGCCAGCAGCCAGCAACCGGGACTCGAGTTGTATTTT. Translation: CASSQQPGLELYF. V is TRBV3-1 (or the pseudogene TRBV3-2) and J is TRBJ2-3; a weak D match, TRBD2 (6 bases). Germline lookup yields CDR1 LGHDT and CDR2 YNNKEL (reference sequence). Trimming removed 3 bases at V and 14 bases at J, with 18 bases between. The CDR3 has 13 residues.

The rearrangement joins TRBV5-1 to TRBJ2-1; 11 nucleotides match TRBD1. CDR3 length: 17 amino acids. The J segment lost 4 bases and the V segment lost 4 bases, leaving 10 bases of the junction unmatched. The germline gives CDR1 SGHRS, CDR2 YFSETQ. The CDR3: CASSPGTGGIGYNEQFF. CDR3 DNA: TGCGCCAGCAGCCCCGGGACAGGGGGTATTGGATACAATGAGCAGTTCTTC.

V and J are TRBV5-1 and TRBJ1-1; tentatively, D is TRBD1 (5 bases). V dropped 4 bases and J dropped 5 bases, with 24 bases sitting between them. The CDR3 is 17 amino acids. Germline CDR1 and CDR2: SGHRS and YFSETQ. The CDR3 nucleotides are TGCGCCAGCAGCCAAGGGCCGGAACGGGGGATAGGTACTGAAGCTTTCTTT. Its protein product is CASSQGPERGIGTEAFF.

The chain has TRBV7-6 and TRBJ2-7; TRBD2 agrees at 8 bases. Losses at the gene ends were 0 bases for V and 2 bases for J; bases not matched to a gene: 6. Looked up from germline, CDR1 is SGHVS and CDR2 is FNYEAQ. The CDR3 runs 16 residues. The CDR3 spells CASSLAGPAGAYEQYF. The CDR3 nucleotides are TGTGCCAGCAGCTTAGCGGGTCCAGCGGGAGCCTACGAGCAGTACTTC.

This clone was seen just once. This chain connects TRBV5-1 to TRBJ2-3; 8 bases match TRBD1. The CDR3 loop spans 16 amino acids. Per the germline V gene, CDR1 is SGHRS and CDR2 is YFSETQ. V lost 6 bases, J lost 3 bases, and 12 bases stayed unmatched. In DNA, the CDR3 is TGCGCCAGCAAGGTCAAGCCAGGGGACAGGACAGATACGCAGTATTTT. It specifies CASKVKPGDRTDTQYF. Variable domain in full (rest from reference TRBV5-1 and TRBJ2-3): KAGVTQTPRYLIKTRGQQVTLSCSPISGHRSVSWYQQTPGQGLQFLFEYFSETQRNKGNFPGRFSGRQFSNSRSEMNVSTLELGDSALYLCASKVKPGDRTDTQYFGPGTRLTVL.

The chain employs TRBV25-1 and TRBJ1-1; TRBD1 might be the D (5 bases). V lost 4 bases to trimming and J lost 6 bases, with 15 bases between them. Germline loops: CDR1 MGHDK, CDR2 SYGVNS. There are 14 residues in the CDR3. The CDR3 coding sequence is TGTGCCAGCAGTGGAGCAGGGACTATACCTGAAGCTTTCTTT. Its translation: CASSGAGTIPEAFF. Based on the CDR3 plus reference TRBV25-1 and TRBJ1-1, the full variable domain is EADIYQTPRYLVIGTGKKITLECSQTMGHDKMYWYQQDPGMELHLIHYSYGVNSTEKGDLSSESTVSRIRTEHFPLTLESARPSHTSQYLCASSGAGTIPEAFFGQGTRLTVV.

V usage is TRBV4-1 and J usage is TRBJ2-1; possible D gene TRBD2, 6 bases. V gave up 0 bases and J gave up 0 bases, with 12 bases separating them. This CDR3 spans 17 amino acids. Germline V lookup: CDR1 MGHRA, CDR2 YSYEKL. The CDR3 nucleotides are TGCGCCAGCAGCCAAGAACTGCGGGGACTCTCCTACAATGAGCAGTTCTTC. Its translation is CASSQELRGLSYNEQFF.

The chain joins TRBV6-5 to TRBJ1-4; D is unclear. V was cut by 8 bases and J by 0 bases, with 13 bases left in between. Germline lookup yields CDR1 MNHEY and CDR2 SVGAGI. The CDR3 runs to 15 residues. This CDR3 reads CASRPVPATNEKLFF. In nucleotides, the CDR3 is TGTGCCAGCCGCCCAGTTCCTGCAACTAATGAAAAACTGTTTTTT.

The V call is TRBV19, the J call TRBJ2-6; 7 bases are shared with TRBD1. CDR3 length: 16 residues. Looked up from germline, CDR1 is LNHDA and CDR2 is SQIVND (reference sequence). V gave up 5 bases and J gave up 0 bases; unmatched junction bases: 4. In DNA, the CDR3 is TGTGCCAGTAGTCCGGGACAGAGCTCTGGGGCCAACGTCCTGACTTTC. This codes for CASSPGQSSGANVLTF.

The chain couples TRBV7-8 to TRBJ1-3, with TRBD1 as a possible D gene (5 bases). This CDR3 region has 17 residues. The V and J ends lost 0 bases and 9 bases respectively, with 21 bases between them. Germline lookup yields CDR1 SGHVS and CDR2 FQNEAQ. The DNA of the CDR3 is TGTGCCAGCAGCTTAGCGGCATGTTGTCTAAGCGGGGGCACCATATATTTT. Protein: CASSLAACCLSGGTIYF. Full variable domain (remainder filled in from reference TRBV7-8 and TRBJ1-3): GAGVSQSPRYKVAKRGQDVALRCDPISGHVSLFWYQQALGQGPEFLTYFQNEAQLDKSGLPSDRFFAERPEGSVSTLKIQRTQQEDSAVYLCASSLAACCLSGGTIYFGEGSWLTVV.

The rearrangement joins TRBV6-4 to TRBJ1-1; TRBD1 aligns across 9 bases. The ends lost 4 bases at V and 8 bases at J; junction bases unmatched: 8. The CDR3 length is 14 residues. Germline V lookup: CDR1 MRHNA, CDR2 SNTAGT. CDR3 region: CASSVWDRVGEAFF. The CDR3 DNA sequence: TGTGCCAGCAGTGTTTGGGACAGGGTAGGGGAAGCTTTCTTT.